This T cell receptor (beta chain) was recovered during a study of T-cell reconstitution after alpha-beta-depleted transplantation in children. This clonotype was seen only a few times. A TCRbeta library incorporating unique molecular identifiers was prepared. TCRdb reprocessed the PCR reads via MiXCR and lists one record per CDR3 protein. This repertoire shows around 410,000 distinct CDR3 sequences, roughly 11% found once; its top ten account for about 5%. The TCR sequence derives from a human donor who donated a stem cell graft to a child with acute myeloid leukemia. The sample consisted of PBMCs from the stem cell graft donor, taken from the stem cell graft.

As DNA, the CDR3 is TGTGCCAGCAGTTACTCGAATAAGGGGAACACTGAAGCTTTCTTT. It is translated as CASSYSNKGNTEAFF. The genes are TRBV6-5 and TRBJ1-1, with D unresolved. CDR3 length: 15 amino acids. Germline lookup yields CDR1 MNHEY and CDR2 SVGAGI. Trimming shortened V by 0 bases and J by 1 base, and 9 bases separated the two germline ends.